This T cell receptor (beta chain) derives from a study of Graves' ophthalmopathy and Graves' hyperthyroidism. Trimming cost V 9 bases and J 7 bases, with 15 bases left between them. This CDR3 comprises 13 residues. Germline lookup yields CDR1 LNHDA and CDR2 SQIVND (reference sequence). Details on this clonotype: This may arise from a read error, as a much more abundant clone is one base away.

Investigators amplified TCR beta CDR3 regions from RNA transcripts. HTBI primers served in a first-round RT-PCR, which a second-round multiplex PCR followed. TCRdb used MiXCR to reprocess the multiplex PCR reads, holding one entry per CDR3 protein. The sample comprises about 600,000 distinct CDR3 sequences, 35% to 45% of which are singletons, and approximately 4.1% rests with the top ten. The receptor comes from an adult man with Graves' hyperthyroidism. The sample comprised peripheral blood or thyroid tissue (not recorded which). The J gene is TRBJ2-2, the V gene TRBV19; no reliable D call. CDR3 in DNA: TGTGCCAGAAACAAGATGGGTCGCGGGGAGCTGTTTTTT. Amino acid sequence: CARNKMGRGELFF. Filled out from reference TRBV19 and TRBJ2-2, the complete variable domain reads DGGITQSPKYLFRKEGQNVTLSCEQNLNHDAMYWYRQDPGQGLRLIYYSQIVNDFQKGDIAEGYSVSREKKESFPLTVTSAQKNPTAFYLCARNKMGRGELFFGEGSRLTVL.